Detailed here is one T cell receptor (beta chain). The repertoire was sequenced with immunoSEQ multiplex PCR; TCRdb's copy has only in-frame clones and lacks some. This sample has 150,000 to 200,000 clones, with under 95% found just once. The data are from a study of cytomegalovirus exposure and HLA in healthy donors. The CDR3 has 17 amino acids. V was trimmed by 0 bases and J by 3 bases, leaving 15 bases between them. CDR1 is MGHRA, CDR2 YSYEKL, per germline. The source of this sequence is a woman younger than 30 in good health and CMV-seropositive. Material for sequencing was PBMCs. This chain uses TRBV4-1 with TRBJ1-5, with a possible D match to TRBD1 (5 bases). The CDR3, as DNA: TGCGCCAGCAGCCAAGAGTCAGGGTACTGGGCCAATCAGCCCCAGCATTTT. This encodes CASSQESGYWANQPQHF.